The TCR beta chain described here comes from a study of persistence of HIV-infected CD4 T cells. The stimulus was lysate of CMV-infected fibroblasts, approximately 9.6 ug/mL. Responding CD4+ T cells were sorted by upregulation of both CD40 ligand and CD69. This CDR3 region has 14 residues. Remarks on this clone: Its antigen is unidentified.

The libraries were made with immunoSEQ version 4 in survey mode. Template was genomic DNA at 10 ng/uL, with up to 1 ug used per sample. Some clones are missing from TCRdb's copy, which holds only in-frame ones; the method was immunoSEQ multiplex PCR. The sample lists roughly 7,500 clones; approximately 60% were seen once. Sequenced material: CD4+ T cells sorted from PBMCs after roughly 18-hour stimulation, taken from a patient who received antiretroviral therapy. The receptor's source is an adult man with HIV who was CMV-seropositive. This sequence joins TRBV21-1 and TRBJ1-1; the D segment call TRBD1 is taken from the table without a DNA check. TRBV21-1 is a pseudogene. As DNA, the CDR3 is TGTGCCAGCAGCAAAGGGACAATGAACACTGAAGCTTTCTTT. This sequence encodes CASSKGTMNTEAFF.